These 13 T cell receptor beta chains originate from one sample sequenced in a study of response to subunit inactivated influenza vaccine. TCRdb used MiXCR to reprocess the RT-PCR reads, holding one entry per CDR3 protein. Of roughly 500,000 distinct CDR3 sequences listed, roughly 23% are singletons. The same data also contributed to another study, on T cells expressing NK-cell markers. That paper adds: UMIs accompanied the 5'RACE template switching by which TCR beta cDNA was made.

This specimen consisted of CD4+ T cells sorted from PBMCs, obtained approximately 13 days after vaccination. The receptors here all came from a man in his fifties who received an inactivated influenza vaccine.

This clonotype was detected only a few times. The V and J genes are TRBV20-1 and TRBJ1-5, with D uncertain. CDR3 length equals 14 residues. The germline V gene has CDR1 DFQATT and CDR2 SNEGSKA (reference sequence). With 5 bases removed from V and 0 bases from J, the gap between germline ends came to 11 bases. CDR3 sequence: CSAPNPYSNQPQHF. The CDR3 nucleotides are TGCAGTGCTCCGAATCCCTATAGCAATCAGCCCCAGCATTTT.

This clonotype was observed many times. A junction end diverges from the germline sequence, so it may reflect a read error. V and J are TRBV20-1 and TRBJ1-1, with D uncertain. The CDR3 runs 12 residues. CDR1 DFQATT and CDR2 SNEGSKA come from the germline V gene (reference sequence). The CDR3 nucleotides read TGCAGTGCAGTGGAAACGAACCCTGAAGCTTTCTTT. Amino acid sequence: CSAVETNPEAFF.

The chain has TRBV10-3 and TRBJ1-2, with 10 bases fitting TRBD1. V was clipped by 7 bases and J by 7 bases; unmatched bases: 6. Germline lookup yields CDR1 ENHRY and CDR2 SYGVKD. This CDR3 is built from 13 residues. Here the CDR3 reads CAITTRTGGGYTF. The CDR3 region has the DNA TGTGCCATCACAACTCGGACAGGGGGTGGCTACACCTTC.

The sample holds a few counts of this clonotype. The rearrangement joins TRBV3-1 to TRBJ1-3; TRBD1 might be the D (6 bases). The CDR3 covers 14 residues. Germline V gene lookup returns CDR1 LGHDT and CDR2 YNNKEL (reference sequence). Trimming cost V 4 bases and J 4 bases, with 11 bases left between them. The CDR3 region has the DNA TGTGCCAGCAGCCTACGGACAGACGGAAACACCATATATTTT. Protein sequence: CASSLRTDGNTIYF.

This clonotype was seen repeatedly, ten times or more. This chain connects TRBV7-2 to TRBJ2-7, with 10 bases identical to TRBD2. Germline V gives CDR1 SGHTA, CDR2 FQGNSA. V lost 5 bases and J lost 3; bases outside the gene matches: 4. The CDR3 is 14 residues long. The CDR3 bases are TGTGCCAGCAGCCCGCGGACTAGCGGCTACGAGCAGTACTTC. Amino acids: CASSPRTSGYEQYF.

This clonotype came up many times. J is TRBJ2-5 and V is TRBV7-2, with D perhaps matching TRBD1 or TRBD2 (5 bases each). V lost 1 base and J 4 bases, leaving 13 bases between the germline ends. The CDR3 has 15 residues. CDR1 and CDR2 from the germline V gene are SGHTA and FQGNSA. The CDR3 sequence is CASSLGGIVGETQYF. In DNA, the CDR3 is TGTGCCAGCAGCTTAGGGGGGATTGTAGGAGAGACCCAGTACTTC. Full variable domain (remainder filled in from reference TRBV7-2 and TRBJ2-5): GAGVSQSPSNKVTEKGKDVELRCDPISGHTALYWYRQSLGQGLEFLIYFQGNSAPDKSGLPSDRFSAERTGGSVSTLTIQRTQQEDSAVYLCASSLGGIVGETQYFGPGTRLLVL.

This clonotype was seen more than once but under ten times. Here the CDR3 reads CASSLQGVNIQYF. The CDR3 nucleotides read TGTGCCAGCAGTCTTCAAGGAGTCAACATTCAGTACTTC. J is TRBJ2-4 and V is TRBV27; no clear D gene. Per germline, CDR1 MNHEY and CDR2 SMNVEV (reference sequence). V was cut by 5 bases and J by 7 bases, with 12 bases left in between. CDR3 size: 13 residues.

The gene calls are TRBV6-5 and TRBJ2-2; 13 bases fit TRBD2. Per the germline V gene, CDR1 is MNHEY and CDR2 is SVGAGI. With V trimmed by 2 bases and J by 7 bases, 7 bases remained unmatched. This CDR3 has 17 amino acids. CDR3 sequence reads: CASSYTSGRAAVGELFF. The CDR3, as DNA: TGTGCCAGCAGTTACACTAGCGGGAGGGCCGCGGTCGGGGAGCTGTTTTTT.

The chain employs TRBV18 and TRBJ2-7; tentatively, D is TRBD1 (8 bases). The CDR3 has 16 residues. The germline CDR1 and CDR2 sequences are KGHSH and LQKENI. With 3 bases removed from V and 2 bases from J, the gap between germline ends came to 17 bases. CDR3: CASSPTGGGEAYEQYF. CDR3 bases: TGTGCCAGCTCACCCACAGGGGGGGGCGAAGCCTACGAGCAGTACTTC.

There are a few counts of this clonotype. The CDR3 sequence is CASSLSIAGETQYF. In DNA, the CDR3 is TGTGCCAGCAGTTTATCGATAGCGGGGGAGACCCAGTACTTC. The rearrangement joins TRBV27 to TRBJ2-5; 8 bases map to TRBD2. This CDR3 is 14 amino acids long. Germline lookup yields CDR1 MNHEY and CDR2 SMNVEV (reference sequence). V trimming: 0 bases; J trimming: 5 bases; junction bases outside the gene matches: 2.

This clonotype showed up just a few times. The gene calls are TRBV6-2 or TRBV6-3 and TRBJ1-1; no clear D gene. The V gene's germline CDR1 is MNHEY and CDR2 SVGEGT. There are 14 residues in the CDR3. Trimming removed 2 bases at V and 0 bases at J, with 7 bases between. This CDR3 reads CASSYRRLNTEAFF. The CDR3 DNA follows: TGTGCCAGCAGTTACAGGCGCCTGAACACTGAAGCTTTCTTT.

The V gene is TRBV3-1, the J gene TRBJ2-7, with D uncertain. V gave up 1 base and J gave up 3 bases, with 7 bases separating them. The CDR3 is 13 amino acids. Germline assignment: CDR1 LGHDT and CDR2 YNNKEL (reference sequence). CDR3 sequence: CASSQGRVYEQYF. Written as DNA, the CDR3 is TGTGCCAGCAGCCAAGGACGGGTCTACGAGCAGTACTTC.

The chain carries TRBV20-1 and TRBJ2-2; 7 bases are shared with TRBD1. The CDR3 runs to 21 residues. V lost 1 base to trimming and J lost 3 bases; unmatched junction nucleotides: 23. In germline, CDR1 is DFQATT, CDR2 SNEGSKA (reference sequence). CDR3 sequence: CSARVLMSLDRVKLHTGELFF. Here the CDR3 DNA reads TGCAGTGCTAGAGTTCTAATGTCCCTAGACAGGGTCAAATTACACACCGGGGAGCTGTTTTTT.